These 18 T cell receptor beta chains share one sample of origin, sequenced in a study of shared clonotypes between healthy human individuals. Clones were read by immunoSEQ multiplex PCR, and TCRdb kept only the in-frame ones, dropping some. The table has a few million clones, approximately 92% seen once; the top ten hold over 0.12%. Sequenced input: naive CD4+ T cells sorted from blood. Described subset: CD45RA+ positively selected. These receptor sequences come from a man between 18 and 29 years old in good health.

CDR3 in amino acids: CASNLQGIEKLFF. CDR3 coding DNA: TGTGCCAGCAATCTACAGGGGATTGAAAAACTGTTTTTT. The chain is built from TRBV6-1 and TRBJ1-4; TRBD1 matches at 7 bases. CDR3 size: 13 residues. Unmatched junction bases numbered 6, after V lost 7 bases and J lost 7 bases. The V gene's germline CDR1 is MNHNS and CDR2 SASEGT.

CDR3 region: CASSIGSRKAFF. In nucleotides, the CDR3 is TGTGCCAGTAGTATAGGTAGCCGAAAAGCTTTCTTT. The chain links TRBV19 to TRBJ1-1; D call uncertain. Trimming took off 1 base at V and 9 bases at J, with 9 bases between the two ends. The CDR3 is 12 residues long. Germline-derived CDR1 and CDR2 are LNHDA and SQIVND (reference sequence).

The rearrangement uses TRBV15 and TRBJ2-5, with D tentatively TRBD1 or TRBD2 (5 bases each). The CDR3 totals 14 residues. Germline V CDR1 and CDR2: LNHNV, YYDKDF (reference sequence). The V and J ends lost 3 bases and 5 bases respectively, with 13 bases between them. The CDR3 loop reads CATSRGTGSETQYF. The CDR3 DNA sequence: TGTGCCACCAGCAGGGGGACGGGGAGTGAGACCCAGTACTTC.

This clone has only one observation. CDR3: CASSNGQEEQYF. The CDR3 DNA reads TGCGCCAGCAGCAACGGACAAGAGGAGCAGTACTTC. The rearrangement joins TRBV5-1 to TRBJ2-7; TRBD1 might be the D (5 bases). This CDR3 contains 12 residues. The germline V gene has CDR1 SGHRS and CDR2 YFSETQ. Trimming took off 4 bases at V and 7 bases at J, with 12 bases between the two ends. Variable domain in full (rest from reference TRBV5-1 and TRBJ2-7): KAGVTQTPRYLIKTRGQQVTLSCSPISGHRSVSWYQQTPGQGLQFLFEYFSETQRNKGNFPGRFSGRQFSNSRSEMNVSTLELGDSALYLCASSNGQEEQYFGPGTRLTVT.

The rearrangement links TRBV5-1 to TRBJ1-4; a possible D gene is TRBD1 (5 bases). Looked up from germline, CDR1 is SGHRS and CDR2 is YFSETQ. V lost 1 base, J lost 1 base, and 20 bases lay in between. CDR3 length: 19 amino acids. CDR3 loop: CASSLRPGLSLGTNEKLFF. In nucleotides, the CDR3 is TGCGCCAGCAGCTTGCGGCCGGGGCTGAGTTTGGGAACTAATGAAAAACTGTTTTTT.

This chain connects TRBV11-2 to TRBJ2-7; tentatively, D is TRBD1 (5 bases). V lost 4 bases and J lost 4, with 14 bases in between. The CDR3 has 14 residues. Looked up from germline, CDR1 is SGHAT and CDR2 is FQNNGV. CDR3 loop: CASSSKQPGYEQYF. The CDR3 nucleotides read TGTGCCAGCAGCTCTAAGCAGCCAGGGTACGAGCAGTACTTC.

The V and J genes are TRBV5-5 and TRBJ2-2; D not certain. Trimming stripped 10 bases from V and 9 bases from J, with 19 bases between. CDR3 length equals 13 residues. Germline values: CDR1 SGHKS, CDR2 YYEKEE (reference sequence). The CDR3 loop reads CARPVEPHRELFF. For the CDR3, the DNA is TGTGCCCGGCCCGTGGAACCTCACCGGGAGCTGTTTTTT. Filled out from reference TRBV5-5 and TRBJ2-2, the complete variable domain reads DAGVTQSPTHLIKTRGQQVTLRCSPISGHKSVSWYQQVLGQGPQFIFQYYEKEERGRGNFPDRFSARQFPNYSSELNVNALLLGDSALYLCARPVEPHRELFFGEGSRLTVL.

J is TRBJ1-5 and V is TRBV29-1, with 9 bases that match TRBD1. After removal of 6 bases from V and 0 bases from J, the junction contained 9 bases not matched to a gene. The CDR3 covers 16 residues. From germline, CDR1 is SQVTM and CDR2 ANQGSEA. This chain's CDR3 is CSVLETGGLSNQPQHF. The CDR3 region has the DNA TGCAGCGTGCTCGAGACAGGGGGGCTTAGCAATCAGCCCCAGCATTTT.

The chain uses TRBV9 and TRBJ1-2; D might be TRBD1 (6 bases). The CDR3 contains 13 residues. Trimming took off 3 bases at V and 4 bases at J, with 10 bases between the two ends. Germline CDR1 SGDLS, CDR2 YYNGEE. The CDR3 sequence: CASSARGSYGYTF. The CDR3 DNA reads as TGTGCCAGCAGCGCCAGGGGCTCCTATGGCTACACCTTC.

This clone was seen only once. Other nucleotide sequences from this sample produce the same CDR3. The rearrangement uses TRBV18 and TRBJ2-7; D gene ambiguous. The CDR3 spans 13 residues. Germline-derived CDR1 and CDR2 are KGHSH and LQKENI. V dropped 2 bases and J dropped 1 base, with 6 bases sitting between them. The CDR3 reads CASSPGNSYEQYF. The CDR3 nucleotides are TGTGCCAGCTCACCAGGGAATTCCTACGAGCAGTACTTC.

CDR3 residues: CASSLVRNEQFF. The CDR3 nucleotides are TGTGCCAGCAGTTTAGTCCGGAATGAGCAGTTCTTC. The chain links TRBV27 to TRBJ2-1; D gene uncertain. The CDR3 length is 12 residues. Germline-derived CDR1 and CDR2 are MNHEY and SMNVEV (reference sequence). V lost 2 bases and J 7 bases, leaving 6 bases between the germline ends.

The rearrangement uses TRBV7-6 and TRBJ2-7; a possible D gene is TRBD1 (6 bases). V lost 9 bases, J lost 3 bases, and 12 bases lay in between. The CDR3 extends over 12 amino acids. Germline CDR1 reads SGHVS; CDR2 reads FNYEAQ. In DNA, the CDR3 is TGTGCCAGTGGACAGCCGAACTACGAGCAGTACTTC. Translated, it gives CASGQPNYEQYF.

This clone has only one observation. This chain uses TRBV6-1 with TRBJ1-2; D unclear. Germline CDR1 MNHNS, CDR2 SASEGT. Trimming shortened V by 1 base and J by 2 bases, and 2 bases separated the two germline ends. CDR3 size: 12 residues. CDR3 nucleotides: TGTGCCAGCAGTGAAGACAACTATGGCTACACCTTC. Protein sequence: CASSEDNYGYTF.

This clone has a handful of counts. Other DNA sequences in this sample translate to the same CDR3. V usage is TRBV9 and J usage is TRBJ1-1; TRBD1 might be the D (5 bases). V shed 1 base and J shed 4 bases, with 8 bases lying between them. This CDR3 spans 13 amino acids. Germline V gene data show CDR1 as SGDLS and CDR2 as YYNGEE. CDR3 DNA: TGTGCCAGCAGCGTACAGGGCGGCACTGAAGCTTTCTTT. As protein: CASSVQGGTEAFF. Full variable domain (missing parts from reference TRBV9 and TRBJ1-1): DSGVTQTPKHLITATGQRVTLRCSPRSGDLSVYWYQQSLDQGLQFLIQYYNGEERAKGNILERFSAQQFPDLHSELNLSSLELGDSALYFCASSVQGGTEAFFGQGTRLTVV.

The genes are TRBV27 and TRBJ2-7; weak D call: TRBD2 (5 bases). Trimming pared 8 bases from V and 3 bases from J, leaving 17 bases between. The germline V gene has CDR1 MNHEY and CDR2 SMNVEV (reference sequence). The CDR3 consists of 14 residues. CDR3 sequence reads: CASSRSGWNYEQYF. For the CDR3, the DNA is TGTGCCAGCTCCCGGAGCGGATGGAACTACGAGCAGTACTTC.

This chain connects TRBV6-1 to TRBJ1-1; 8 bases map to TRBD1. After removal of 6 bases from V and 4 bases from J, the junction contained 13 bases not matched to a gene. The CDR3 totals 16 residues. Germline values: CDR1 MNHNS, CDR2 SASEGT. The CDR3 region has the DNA TGTGCCAGCAGGGAATACTCGACAGGGGTCCTCACTGAAGCTTTCTTT. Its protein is CASREYSTGVLTEAFF.

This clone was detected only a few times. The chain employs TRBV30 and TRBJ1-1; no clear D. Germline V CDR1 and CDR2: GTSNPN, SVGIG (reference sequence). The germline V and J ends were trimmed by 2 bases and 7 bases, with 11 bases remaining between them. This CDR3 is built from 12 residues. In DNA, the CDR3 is TGTGCCTGGAGTCCCGGACGGGTTGAAGCTTTCTTT. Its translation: CAWSPGRVEAFF.

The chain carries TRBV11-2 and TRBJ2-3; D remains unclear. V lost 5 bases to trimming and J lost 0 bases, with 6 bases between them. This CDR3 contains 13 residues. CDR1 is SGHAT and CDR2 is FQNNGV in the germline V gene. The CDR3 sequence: CASSLRSTDTQYF. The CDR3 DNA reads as TGTGCCAGCAGCCTCAGAAGCACAGATACGCAGTATTTT. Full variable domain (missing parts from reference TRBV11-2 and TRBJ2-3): EAGVAQSPRYKIIEKRQSVAFWCNPISGHATLYWYQQILGQGPKLLIQFQNNGVVDDSQLPKDRFSAERLKGVDSTLKIQPAKLEDSAVYLCASSLRSTDTQYFGPGTRLTVL.